This is a list of T cell receptor beta chains from one sample in a study of blood T cell repertoires in COVID-19. Sequencing used immunoSEQ multiplex PCR; TCRdb keeps in-frame clones, though not all of them. The sample holds hundreds of thousands of clones, over 75% seen once. The material sequenced was PBMCs or T cells enriched from blood (not recorded which). The receptors originated from a man aged 35 to 55 who had recovered from COVID-19. Each CDR3 is given without its conserved first and last residue. Each record gives: V gene, CDR3 length, J gene, CDR3 protein.

>TRBV7-2|13|TRBJ2-7
ASSFTGGGSYEQY
>TRBV3-1/TRBV3-2|14|TRBJ2-1
ASSQDVTSGLMEQF
>TRBV10-3|13|TRBJ1-2
ATSFQQIPNYGYT
>TRBV6-5|12|TRBJ2-1
ASSYSQIYNEQF
>TRBV5-1|14|TRBJ1-1
ASSSPSGQTNTEAF
>TRBV13|12|TRBJ2-2
ASSLSVNTGELF
>TRBV9|10|TRBJ2-5
ASSAGGETQY
>TRBV9|9|TRBJ1-1
ASTGSTEAF
>TRBV24-1|9|TRBJ2-1
ATSGDNEQF
>TRBV5-1|12|TRBJ2-7
ASSPGTLTYEQY
>TRBV10-3|12|TRBJ2-1
AISDGTYYNEQF
>TRBV5-4|16|TRBJ2-1
ASSPGLAGGQTRNEQF
>TRBV7-2|14|TRBJ1-1
ASSLRQGPMNTEAF
>TRBV6-2/TRBV6-3|12|TRBJ2-3
ASSSTSVRDTQY
>TRBV7-9|14|TRBJ1-2
ASSLFRDSTNYGYT
>TRBV6-5|13|TRBJ1-2
ASRPFTGVAYGYT
>TRBV7-2|11|TRBJ2-7
ASSWGDGYEQY
>TRBV7-8|13|TRBJ2-3
ATATSEGSTDTQY
>TRBV7-2|14|TRBJ1-1
ASSLTTGAGNTEAF
>TRBV7-9|14|TRBJ2-1
ASSFMGLGWDNEQF
>TRBV6-1|12|TRBJ2-2
ASSEQANTGELF
>TRBV29-1|12|TRBJ2-2
SVTSGVNTGELF
>TRBV5-4|12|TRBJ2-7
ASSRDRGGHEQY
>TRBV27|11|TRBJ2-5
ASSDGLIETQY
>TRBV7-9|13|TRBJ1-2
ASSERDGTVYGYT
>TRBV6-5|10|TRBJ1-2
ASRTPGESYT
>TRBV7-2|14|TRBJ2-3
ASSSISGGITDTQY
>TRBV21-1|17|TRBJ1-2
ASSSTEGTGQPMDYGYT
>TRBV5-1|15|TRBJ1-3
ASSFYSLVQGGNTIY
>TRBV27|13|TRBJ2-7
ASSLWQGASYEQY
>TRBV19|14|TRBJ2-6
ASRQGEISGANVLT
>TRBV24-1|11|TRBJ2-5
ATSLRGEETQY
>TRBV7-2|11|TRBJ1-2
ASSFAANYGYT
>TRBV3-1/TRBV3-2|12|TRBJ1-5
ASSQEVQGQPQH
>TRBV7-3|13|TRBJ1-1
ASRAIIGGNTEAF
>TRBV5-1|12|TRBJ1-1
ASSNGGLNTEAF
>TRBV10-1|14|TRBJ2-3
ASSESEREDTDTQY
>TRBV11-2|12|TRBJ2-1
ASSFNTRSSEQF
>TRBV27|11|TRBJ1-1
ALDGDRGPEAF
>TRBV19|11|TRBJ2-2
ASSILGSGELF
>TRBV5-1|13|TRBJ2-3
ASSFRGGKTDTQY
>TRBV7-2|11|TRBJ1-2
ASSQGTRRGYT
>TRBV7-2|13|TRBJ1-6
ASSLGGRRHSPLH
>TRBV5-1|14|TRBJ2-1
ASSLRGTSGSNEQF
>TRBV6-5|11|TRBJ2-7
ASKGRQGGEQY
>TRBV5-1|15|TRBJ2-7
ASSPGLAPNRNGEQY
>TRBV19|11|TRBJ1-1
ASKGQGHTEAF
>TRBV7-8|13|TRBJ2-3
ASSLAGGPSDTQY
>TRBV6-5|12|TRBJ2-4
ASSYGRAKNIQY
>TRBV2|13|TRBJ2-5
ASKRDRGYQETQY
>TRBV7-3|13|TRBJ1-6
ASSLNRVENSPLH
>TRBV19|12|TRBJ2-5
ASSFDRGLETQY
>TRBV29-1|12|TRBJ1-1
SVAATGGSTEAF
>TRBV6-1|14|TRBJ2-7
ASSEGGVSGTYEQY